These T cell receptor beta chains were read from a single sample in a study of T-cell reconstitution after alpha-beta-depleted transplantation in children. Each CDR3 protein is one row after TCRdb ran MiXCR on the PCR reads. Of approximately 82,000 distinct CDR3 sequences in the sample, about a sixth were seen once. Sequencing was performed on PBMCs, mostly from graft donor cells, taken 360 days after TCRalphabeta/CD19-depleted stem cell transplant. These receptors were obtained from a male patient aged 2 to 10 who had a stem cell transplant for acute lymphoblastic leukemia, so the T cells may come from the graft donor. The CDR3 runs from the conserved cysteine through the conserved F or W. Fields, in order: clone size, D gene, V gene, J gene, CDR3 DNA, CDR3 protein. A D gene is named only where the DNA matches it firmly. Size tells how often a clone was seen (once, few, many) or the class of an expanded clone, and some rows leave it out.

few	TRBD2	TRBV30	TRBJ2-1	TGTGCCTGGAGTGTCTCTAGCGGGAGCTCCTACAATGAGCAGTTCTTC	CAWSVSSGSSYNEQFF
NA	NA	TRBV4-1	TRBJ1-1	TGCGCCAGCAGCCAAGCGGTGGGTAGGAACACTGAAGCTTTCTTT	CASSQAVGRNTEAFF
NA	TRBD2	TRBV4-2	TRBJ2-3	TGTGCCAGCAGCCAAGGGACGAGGACTAGCCCTGATACGCAGTATTTT	CASSQGTRTSPDTQYF
many	TRBD2	TRBV29-1	TRBJ2-3	TGCAGCGTTTTAGCGGGAGTGGGTGATACGCAGTATTTT	CSVLAGVGDTQYF
NA	NA	TRBV11-2	TRBJ2-2	TGTGCCAGCAGCTCCCGAAGGGCGAACACCGGGGAGCTGTTTTTT	CASSSRRANTGELFF
few	NA	TRBV7-9	TRBJ2-5	TGTGCCAGCAGCCCATCAAGGGAGACCCAGTACTTC	CASSPSRETQYF
NA	TRBD2	TRBV6-1	TRBJ2-1	TGTGCCAGCAGTACAAATCGACTAGCGGGAGTGGTCGATGAGCAGTTCTTC	CASSTNRLAGVVDEQFF
many	NA	TRBV12-3/TRBV12-4	TRBJ1-6	TGTGCCAGCACCTTTCTTAATTCACCCCTCCACTTT	CASTFLNSPLHF
NA	TRBD1	TRBV27	TRBJ1-5	TGTGCCAGCAGTGACAGGGGACAACCCCAGCATTTT	CASSDRGQPQHF
few	NA	TRBV6-5	TRBJ1-2	TGTGCCAGCAGTTACGGGACGTCAGTAGGCTACACCTTC	CASSYGTSVGYTF
NA	NA	TRBV7-9	TRBJ2-7	TGTGCCAGCAGCTCACTGGGGCGTAGCTCCTACGAGCAGTACTTC	CASSSLGRSSYEQYF
NA	NA	TRBV12-3/TRBV12-4	TRBJ1-4	TGTGCCAGCAGTTTTTGGAAATACGAAAAACTGTTTTTT	CASSFWKYEKLFF
once	TRBD2	TRBV27	TRBJ2-1	TGTGCCAGCAGTATCGGACTAGCGGGAGTTTCTTTGAATGAGCAGTTCTTC	CASSIGLAGVSLNEQFF
many	NA	TRBV5-1	TRBJ1-6	TGCGCCAGCAGCTCCGAGGGATACCGGAATTCACCCCTCCACTTT	CASSSEGYRNSPLHF
many	NA	TRBV14	TRBJ1-4	TGTGCCAGCAGCCAAGATCGGCTGAATGAAAAACTGTTTTTT	CASSQDRLNEKLFF
few	NA	TRBV2	TRBJ2-5	TGTGCCAGCAGTGCCGGACGACAAGAGACCCAGTACTTC	CASSAGRQETQYF
few	NA	TRBV13	TRBJ2-1	TGTGCCAGCAGCTTTACAGGGAAGTTTTTCCATGAGCAGTTCTTC	CASSFTGKFFHEQFF
NA	NA	TRBV10-3	TRBJ2-7	TGTGCCATCAGTGAGCCCAGTAGCGTAGTATACGAGCAGTACTTC	CAISEPSSVVYEQYF
NA	NA	TRBV25-1	TRBJ2-2	TGTGCCAGCAGAGCTATTCTGACCGGGGAGCTGTTTTTT	CASRAILTGELFF
NA	NA	TRBV11-2	TRBJ2-7	TGTGCCAGCAGCTTAAGCTGGGGGTCATCTTCCTACGAGCAGTACTTC	CASSLSWGSSSYEQYF
NA	NA	TRBV5-1	TRBJ1-2	TGCGCCAGCAGGAGGGACGTCGTACACTATGGCTACACCTTC	CASRRDVVHYGYTF
NA	NA	TRBV20-1	TRBJ1-5	TGCAGTGCTAGTAGGGGACACCCTAGCAATCAGCCCCAGCATTTT	CSASRGHPSNQPQHF
NA	NA	TRBV5-1	TRBJ2-1	TGCGCCAGCAGCTTGTGGGAGGCCACTATCAATGAGCAGTTCTTC	CASSLWEATINEQFF
NA	TRBD2	TRBV20-1	TRBJ2-3	TGCAGTGCTACCTCCCGCGGGGGTACGCAGTATTTT	CSATSRGGTQYF
few	TRBD1	TRBV19	TRBJ1-4	TGTGCCAGTAGTCCGCCGGACAGGGGGCGTGAAAAACTGTTTTTT	CASSPPDRGREKLFF
NA	TRBD1	TRBV6-1	TRBJ2-1	TGTGCCAGCAGGCACAGGGGGAGCTCCTACAATGAGCAGTTCTTC	CASRHRGSSYNEQFF
few	TRBD2	TRBV7-9	TRBJ2-2	TGTGCCAGCAGCTCTAGCGGGAGGAACACCGGGGAGCTGTTTTTT	CASSSSGRNTGELFF
NA	TRBD1	TRBV5-1	TRBJ2-3	TGCGCCAGCAGCCTGGGGACAGGGGGGGGCACAGATACGCAGTATTTT	CASSLGTGGGTDTQYF
NA	NA	TRBV20-1	TRBJ2-1	TGCAGTGCTAGACTAGCGCCTGGCAATGAGCAGTTCTTC	CSARLAPGNEQFF
NA	NA	TRBV5-1	TRBJ1-6	TGCGCCAGCAGCTTGTCTCCAGGAGCTAATTCACCCCTCCACTTT	CASSLSPGANSPLHF
NA	TRBD1	TRBV12-3/TRBV12-4	TRBJ1-2	TGTGCCAGCAGACAGCAGGGGGGAATCTATGGCTACACCTTC	CASRQQGGIYGYTF
few	TRBD2	TRBV3-1	TRBJ2-1	TGTGCCAGCAGCCGTCGTCTAGCGGGATCTGTCAATGAGCAGTTCTTC	CASSRRLAGSVNEQFF
NA	TRBD2	TRBV14	TRBJ2-7	TGTGCCAGCAGCCGGAGGGGCGGACTAGCGAACTCCTACGAGCAGTACTTC	CASSRRGGLANSYEQYF
few	TRBD1	TRBV27	TRBJ2-5	TGTGCCAGCAGACGTACAGGGGCGCCGGCAGAGACCCAGTACTTC	CASRRTGAPAETQYF
many	TRBD2	TRBV10-3	TRBJ2-3	TGTGCCATCAGGGGGACTAGCAGATACACAGATACGCAGTATTTT	CAIRGTSRYTDTQYF
NA	TRBD1	TRBV5-1	TRBJ2-7	TGCGCCAGCAGCTTACGGACAGGGAATATGGTGGAATTCTACGAGCAGTACTTC	CASSLRTGNMVEFYEQYF
many	NA	TRBV12-3/TRBV12-4	TRBJ2-2	TGTGCCAGCAGTTCGCCCCTGGCGGCGTCGGACACCGGGGAGCTGTTTTTT	CASSSPLAASDTGELFF
NA	TRBD2	TRBV6-5	TRBJ2-1	TGTGCCAGCAGTTACTGGACTAGCGGCCCCATTAATGAGCAGTTCTTC	CASSYWTSGPINEQFF
few	NA	TRBV5-1	TRBJ2-5	TGCGCCAGCAGCTTGTCGGGACAAGGAGAGACCCAGTACTTC	CASSLSGQGETQYF
many	NA	TRBV29-1	TRBJ2-1	TGCAGCGTTCAACGGTTACTATACAATGAGCAGTTCTTC	CSVQRLLYNEQFF
many	TRBD2	TRBV7-9	TRBJ2-7	TGTGCCAGCAGCTTGTGGGCGGGAGTGGGCTACGAGCAGTACTTC	CASSLWAGVGYEQYF
NA	NA	TRBV12-3/TRBV12-4	TRBJ2-1	TGTGCCAGCAGCCGCACTAGTTTTAAGAATGAGCAGTTCTTC	CASSRTSFKNEQFF
NA	NA	TRBV12-3/TRBV12-4	TRBJ2-1	TGTGCCAGCAGTGGGACGGGGCAGTCCTACAATGAGCAGTTCTTC	CASSGTGQSYNEQFF
few	NA	TRBV7-9	TRBJ2-7	TGTGCCAGCAGCTCCAAGACAGGGAGGGTCGTAGACGAGCAGTACTTC	CASSSKTGRVVDEQYF
few	TRBD2	TRBV12-3/TRBV12-4	TRBJ2-2	TGTGCCAGCAGTGTGCTGGCGGGAGTGGCCGGGGAGCTGTTTTTT	CASSVLAGVAGELFF
NA	NA	TRBV12-3/TRBV12-4	TRBJ2-7	TGTGCCAGCAGTTTAGCCGACTACGAGCAGTACTTC	CASSLADYEQYF
NA	TRBD1	TRBV12-3/TRBV12-4	TRBJ2-1	TGTGCCAGCAGTCCCCGACAGGGGGCCTACAATGAGCAGTTCTTC	CASSPRQGAYNEQFF
NA	NA	TRBV10-3	TRBJ2-1	TGTGCCATCAGGGCGAACGTGGGAGGCTACAATGAGCAGTTCTTC	CAIRANVGGYNEQFF
few	TRBD1	TRBV6-1	TRBJ1-1	TGTGCCAGCAGTGCTAGGACAGGGGGTTACACTGAAGCTTTCTTT	CASSARTGGYTEAFF
many	TRBD2	TRBV10-3	TRBJ2-2	TGTGCCACCGGGACTAGCGGGAGGGCCAGCACCGGGGAGCTGTTTTTT	CATGTSGRASTGELFF
NA	NA	TRBV5-4	TRBJ2-3	TGTGCCAGCAGCTTGAGGGGCGGCACAGATACGCAGTATTTT	CASSLRGGTDTQYF
many	NA	TRBV12-3/TRBV12-4	TRBJ2-3	TGTGCCAGCAGTTTACCGATAGCGCCTGGCACAGATACGCAGTATTTT	CASSLPIAPGTDTQYF
many	NA	TRBV7-9	TRBJ2-1	TGTGCCAGCAGTCAGCAGGTGAATCCGTACAATGAGCAGTTCTTC	CASSQQVNPYNEQFF
NA	TRBD2	TRBV7-8	TRBJ2-7	TGTGCCAGCAGCTCCTATCGGCTAGCGGTCTACGAGCAGTACTTC	CASSSYRLAVYEQYF
NA	TRBD1	TRBV12-3/TRBV12-4	TRBJ1-5	TGTGCCAGCAGGCTCGACAGGGGCAATCAGCCCCAGCATTTT	CASRLDRGNQPQHF